This TCR beta chain was obtained from a study of blood T cell repertoires in COVID-19. Study-wide context: From the United States, Italy and Spain came samples of acute and convalescent COVID-19. The cDNA or gDNA used as material had been derived from T cells, B-cell-depleted T cells, or PBMCs.

This CDR3 has 14 amino acids. Germline V lookup: CDR1 MDHEN, CDR2 SYDVKM. Between the trimmed V and J ends, which lost 6 bases and 11 bases, there was a span of 17 bases. Per the authors' pipeline: It was from reference gene primer amplification that nucleated cell counts were estimated. Using immunoSEQ multiplex PCR, the repertoire was profiled, and TCRdb retains in-frame clones only, with some absent. V and J calls and clone size are copied from that table; D and trimming were computed from the DNA. Found here are approximately 210,000 clones, around 83% of them singletons; the top ten hold roughly 7.6%.

This TCR was sampled from a woman in her forties or fifties with acute or convalescent COVID-19. The chain is built from TRBV28 and TRBJ1-6, with D perhaps TRBD1 (5 bases). The specimen sequenced was peripheral blood. The CDR3 loop is CASSHPSPGAPLHF. CDR3 bases: TGTGCCAGCAGCCACCCCAGTCCGGGGGCACCCCTCCACTTT.